Sequencing of this T cell receptor (beta chain) was carried out in a study of early T cells in non-severe SARS-CoV-2 infection. For the study at large: Sequencing was performed on bulk RNA from unsorted whole blood, leaving chains unpaired.

This CDR3 comprises 20 residues. Looked up from germline, CDR1 is PRHDT and CDR2 is FYEKMQ (reference sequence). Losses at the gene ends were 0 bases for V and 0 bases for J; bases not matched to a gene: 10. This clonotype was seen a handful of times. Unique molecular identifiers were added to individual cDNA molecules. One entry per CDR3 protein results from TCRdb running MiXCR on the 5' RACE reads. Of tens of thousands of distinct CDR3 sequences in the sample, about a tenth were seen once. Specimen: whole blood, collected at baseline. The chain carries TRBV13 and TRBJ2-6; 8 bases line up with TRBD1. The TCR originated in an adult who was a healthcare worker with PCR-confirmed SARS-CoV-2 infection or an uninfected control (not recorded which). The CDR3 loop reads CASSLGVIGTGLSGANVLTF. CDR3 in DNA: TGTGCCAGCAGCTTAGGTGTGATCGGGACAGGCCTCTCTGGGGCCAACGTCCTGACTTTC.